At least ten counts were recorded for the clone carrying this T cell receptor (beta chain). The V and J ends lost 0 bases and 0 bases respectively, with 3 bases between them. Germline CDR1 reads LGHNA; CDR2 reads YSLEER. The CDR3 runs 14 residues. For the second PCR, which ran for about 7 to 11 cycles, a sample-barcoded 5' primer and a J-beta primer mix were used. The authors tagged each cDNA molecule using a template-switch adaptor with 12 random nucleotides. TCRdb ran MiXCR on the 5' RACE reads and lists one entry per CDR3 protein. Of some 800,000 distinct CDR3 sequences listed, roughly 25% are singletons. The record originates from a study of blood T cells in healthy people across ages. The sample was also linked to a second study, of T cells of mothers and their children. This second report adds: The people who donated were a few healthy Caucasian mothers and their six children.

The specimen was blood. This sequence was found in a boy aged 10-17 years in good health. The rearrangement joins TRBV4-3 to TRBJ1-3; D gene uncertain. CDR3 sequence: CASSQDRSGNTIYF. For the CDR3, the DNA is TGCGCCAGCAGCCAAGACCGCTCTGGAAACACCATATATTTT.